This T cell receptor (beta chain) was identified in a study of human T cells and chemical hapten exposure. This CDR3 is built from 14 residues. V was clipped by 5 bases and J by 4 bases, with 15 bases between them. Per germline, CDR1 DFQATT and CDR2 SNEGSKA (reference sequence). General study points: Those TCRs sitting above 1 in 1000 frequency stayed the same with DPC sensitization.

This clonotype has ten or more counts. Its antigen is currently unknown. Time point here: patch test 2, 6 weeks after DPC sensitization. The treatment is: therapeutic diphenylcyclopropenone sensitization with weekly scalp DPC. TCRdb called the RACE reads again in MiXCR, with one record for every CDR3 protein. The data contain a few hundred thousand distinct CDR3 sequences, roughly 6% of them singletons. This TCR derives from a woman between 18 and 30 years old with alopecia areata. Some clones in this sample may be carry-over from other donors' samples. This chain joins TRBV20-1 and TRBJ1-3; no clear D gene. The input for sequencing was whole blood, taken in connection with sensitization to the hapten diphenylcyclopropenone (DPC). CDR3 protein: CSASPGWEGNTIYF. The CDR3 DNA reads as TGCAGTGCTTCCCCGGGGTGGGAGGGAAACACCATATATTTT.